Presented here are 29 T cell receptor beta chains from one specimen sequenced in a study of human T cells and chemical hapten exposure. TCRdb reanalysed the RACE reads using MiXCR and keeps one entry per CDR3 protein. The table includes 75,000 to 100,000 distinct CDR3 sequences, 12% detected once. As for time point: patch test 1, 2 weeks after DPC sensitization. Stated treatment: therapeutic diphenylcyclopropenone sensitization with weekly scalp DPC. Sequences were derived from whole blood, sampled in connection with sensitization to the hapten diphenylcyclopropenone (DPC). These receptors all stem from a woman aged 40 to 49 with alopecia areata. Some clones in this sample may be carry-over from other donors' samples.

This clonotype appeared many times. CDR3 protein: CASIPTGPYGGEQFF. The DNA of the CDR3 is TGTGCCAGCATACCCACGGGACCCTATGGAGGGGAGCAGTTCTTC. This chain connects TRBV6-2 or TRBV6-3 to TRBJ2-1; a weak D match, TRBD2 (6 bases). Trimming stripped 7 bases from V and 10 bases from J, with 23 bases between. The CDR3 runs 15 residues. CDR1 MNHEY and CDR2 SVGEGT come from the germline V gene.

The rearrangement joins TRBV6-5 to TRBJ2-3, with D possibly TRBD2 on 7 matching bases. V gave up 10 bases and J gave up 4 bases, with 15 bases separating them. Germline CDR1 and CDR2: MNHEY and SVGAGI. The CDR3 loop spans 13 amino acids. The CDR3 coding sequence is TGTGCCATCGCCCGGGGGGCGGCAGATACGCAGTATTTT. Translation gives CAIARGAADTQYF.

This clonotype was counted only a few times. This chain uses TRBV28 with TRBJ2-2, with TRBD1 matching over 7 bases. CDR3 length: 13 amino acids. From germline, CDR1 is MDHEN and CDR2 SYDVKM. The CDR3 spells CALRQGGTGELFF. CDR3 sequence (DNA): TGTGCACTCAGACAGGGCGGCACCGGGGAGCTGTTTTTT.

The chain employs TRBV4-2 and TRBJ2-3; 8 bases are shared with TRBD1. Germline lookup yields CDR1 LGHNA and CDR2 YNFKEQ. The trim removed 4 bases at V and 1 base at J, leaving 7 bases unmatched. CDR3 length: 16 residues. The CDR3 coding sequence is TGTGCCAGCAGCCGCGTACAGGGGGAAGGCACAGATACGCAGTATTTT. It yields the protein CASSRVQGEGTDTQYF.

This clonotype appeared a few times. The J gene is TRBJ1-2, the V gene TRBV6-5; no definite D call. Per germline, CDR1 MNHEY and CDR2 SVGAGI. V was cut by 6 bases and J by 5 bases, with 19 bases left in between. The CDR3 spans 15 residues. The CDR3 protein is CASSPSLTGGYGYTF. Written as DNA, the CDR3 is TGTGCCAGCAGCCCCTCTTTGACTGGCGGGTATGGCTACACCTTC.

The chain recombines TRBV7-9 with TRBJ2-2, with D perhaps given as TRBD1 or TRBD2 (5 bases each). V lost 6 bases and J 0 bases, leaving 11 bases between the germline ends. This CDR3 contains 15 residues. The germline gives CDR1 SEHNR, CDR2 FQNEAQ (reference sequence). The CDR3 region has the DNA TGTGCCAGCAGTCCGGGACGCACGAACACCGGGGAGCTGTTTTTT. Protein sequence: CASSPGRTNTGELFF. The complete variable domain, with remaining parts taken from reference TRBV7-9 and TRBJ2-2, reads DTGVSQNPRHKITKRGQNVTFRCDPISEHNRLYWYRQTLGQGPEFLTYFQNEAQLEKSRLLSDRFSAERPKGSFSTLEIQRTEQGDSAMYLCASSPGRTNTGELFFGEGSRLTVL.

A few counts support this clonotype. The rearrangement links TRBV28 to TRBJ1-2; TRBD1 might be the D (5 bases). V lost 5 bases and J 8 bases, leaving 12 bases between the germline ends. The germline V gene encodes CDR1 MDHEN and CDR2 SYDVKM. This CDR3 region has 12 residues. CDR3 sequence reads: CASSPPGLGYTF. Written as DNA, the CDR3 is TGTGCCAGCAGTCCCCCGGGGCTCGGCTACACCTTC.

This clonotype has a count of ten or more. The chain recombines TRBV30 with TRBJ2-5, with D tentatively TRBD1 (6 bases). Trimming stripped 3 bases from V and 6 bases from J, with 11 bases between. This CDR3 is built from 12 residues. Germline assignment: CDR1 GTSNPN and CDR2 SVGIG (reference sequence). The CDR3 sequence: CAWRAGEKTQYF. CDR3 bases: TGTGCCTGGAGGGCAGGGGAGAAGACCCAGTACTTC. Filled out from reference TRBV30 and TRBJ2-5, the complete variable domain reads SQTIHQWPATLVQPVGSPLSLECTVEGTSNPNLYWYRQAAGRGLQLLFYSVGIGQISSEVPQNLSASRPQDRQFILSSKKLLLSDSGFYLCAWRAGEKTQYFGPGTRLLVL.

This clonotype has a count of ten or more. The chain employs TRBV7-6 and TRBJ2-5; D is perhaps TRBD1 (6 bases). Germline V gene data show CDR1 as SGHVS and CDR2 as FNYEAQ. The germline V and J ends were trimmed by 5 bases and 5 bases, with 18 bases remaining between them. The CDR3 consists of 15 residues. For the CDR3, the DNA is TGTGCCAGCAGCCCCCAGGGGTTTTTGGGGGAGACCCAGTACTTC. This codes for CASSPQGFLGETQYF.

The chain uses TRBV28 and TRBJ2-1; D is unclear. V lost 3 bases and J 7 bases, leaving 7 bases between the germline ends. The length of the CDR3 is 12 residues. CDR1 MDHEN and CDR2 SYDVKM come from the germline V gene. The CDR3 spells CASSLRFNEQFF. CDR3 nucleotide sequence: TGTGCCAGCAGTTTGCGGTTTAATGAGCAGTTCTTC.

The chain has TRBV5-8 and TRBJ1-3, with TRBD1 identical over 7 bases. With 3 bases clipped from V and 0 bases from J, the junction kept 3 bases outside the gene matches. This CDR3 region has 15 residues. Germline assignment: CDR1 SGHTS and CDR2 YDEGEE. This CDR3 reads CASSSGTVSGNTIYF. CDR3 in DNA: TGTGCCAGCAGCTCCGGGACAGTCTCTGGAAACACCATATATTTT.

As to this clonotype: Its ends do not fully match the called genes, so a read error is possible. This chain uses TRBV6-5 with TRBJ1-2; maybe TRBD1 (5 bases). This CDR3 region has 14 residues. CDR1 is MNHEY and CDR2 is SVGAGI in the germline V gene. CDR3 in DNA: TGTGCCAGCAGTTCCCCCAGGACAAACTACGGCTACACCTTC. The encoded protein is CASSSPRTNYGYTF.

This chain connects TRBV5-1 to TRBJ2-5; D is possibly TRBD1 (6 bases). There are 14 residues in the CDR3. The germline CDR1 and CDR2 sequences are SGHRS and YFSETQ. Trimming took 2 bases from V and 2 from J, leaving 10 bases between them. The CDR3 spells CASSFDRLQETQYF. The CDR3 DNA follows: TGCGCCAGCAGCTTCGACAGGCTTCAAGAGACCCAGTACTTC.

The CDR3 sequence is CSARGQGGYEQYF. CDR3 bases: TGCAGTGCTAGGGGACAGGGCGGTTACGAGCAGTACTTC. The chain uses TRBV20-1 and TRBJ2-7; 9 bases match TRBD1. Losses at the gene ends were 3 bases for V and 4 bases for J; bases not matched to a gene: 4. The CDR3 consists of 13 residues. Germline CDR1 DFQATT, CDR2 SNEGSKA (reference sequence).

The table lists this clonotype with many counts. The gene calls are TRBV27 and TRBJ1-4, with 9 bases fitting TRBD1. The V segment lost 4 bases and the J segment 8 bases; nucleotides outside the gene matches: 5. CDR1 and CDR2 from the germline V gene are MNHEY and SMNVEV (reference sequence). The CDR3 length is 14 residues. CDR3 coding DNA: TGTGCCAGCAGTTCCTGGACAGGGGTCGAAAAACTGTTTTTT. This sequence encodes CASSSWTGVEKLFF.

The chain links TRBV12-3 or TRBV12-4 to TRBJ2-7; D call uncertain. The ends were cut back, 10 bases at V and 2 bases at J, with 15 bases in the middle. There are 13 residues in the CDR3. The CDR3: CATKRAATYEQYF. The CDR3 nucleotides are TGTGCCACCAAAAGGGCAGCAACCTACGAGCAGTACTTC.

In its sample, this clonotype was seen many times. The chain is built from TRBV6-2 or TRBV6-3 and TRBJ2-2; no clear D gene. The CDR3 runs to 15 residues. Germline-derived CDR1 and CDR2 are MNHEY and SVGEGT. V was cut by 2 bases and J by 0 bases, with 7 bases left in between. CDR3 in amino acids: CASSYRETNTGELFF. DNA of the CDR3: TGTGCCAGCAGTTACAGGGAAACGAACACCGGGGAGCTGTTTTTT.

This clonotype was recorded many times. The chain couples TRBV4-2 to TRBJ1-6, with 9 positions matching TRBD1. With 3 bases clipped from V and 7 bases from J, the junction kept 1 base outside the gene matches. This CDR3 region has 14 residues. Germline V gene sequence: CDR1 LGHNA, CDR2 YNFKEQ. CDR3 sequence: CASSQGQGNSPLHF. The CDR3 region has the DNA TGTGCCAGCAGCCAGGGACAGGGCAATTCACCCCTCCACTTT.

This clonotype has only a few counts. This chain links TRBV10-2 with TRBJ1-1; 10 bases align to TRBD1. This CDR3 spans 13 amino acids. CDR1 is WSHSY and CDR2 is SAAADI in the germline V gene. V trimming: 10 bases; J trimming: 5 bases; junction bases outside the gene matches: 7. CDR3 loop: CATCLDRGTEAFF. The CDR3 DNA reads as TGCGCCACCTGCCTGGACAGGGGGACTGAAGCTTTCTTT.

CDR3 amino acids: CATSGRVTDTQYF. The CDR3 DNA is TGTGCCACAAGCGGGAGGGTTACAGATACGCAGTATTTT. The chain links TRBV10-3 to TRBJ2-3, with TRBD2 matching 10 bases. Trimming removed 10 bases from V and 3 bases from J; junction bases left unmatched: 4. The germline V gene has CDR1 ENHRY and CDR2 SYGVKD. The CDR3 runs 13 residues.

This clonotype was recorded at least ten times. This sequence joins TRBV20-1 and TRBJ1-1; D ambiguous. Germline CDR1 reads DFQATT; CDR2 reads SNEGSKA (reference sequence). V gave up 3 bases and J gave up 1 base, with 9 bases separating them. This CDR3 region has 13 residues. The CDR3 DNA reads as TGCAGTGCTAGGGAGGGTACGAACACTGAAGCTTTCTTT. Translated, it gives CSAREGTNTEAFF.

The chain links TRBV18 to TRBJ2-1; possible D gene TRBD2, 5 bases. In germline, CDR1 is KGHSH, CDR2 LQKENI. The CDR3 loop spans 20 amino acids. Trimming cost V 4 bases and J 7 bases, with 32 bases left between them. The CDR3 protein is CASSHIDLPGISRLRNEQFF. The CDR3 DNA reads TGTGCCAGCTCACACATCGACTTACCCGGGATCTCCCGCCTTAGGAATGAGCAGTTCTTC.

This clonotype was recorded many times. The chain has TRBV18 and TRBJ2-4; no reliable D call. CDR1 and CDR2 from the germline V gene are KGHSH and LQKENI. The germline V and J ends were trimmed by 2 bases and 1 base, with 12 bases remaining between them. The CDR3 contains 16 residues. The CDR3 protein is CASSPTRSQAKNIQYF. In DNA, the CDR3 is TGTGCCAGCTCACCAACTCGAAGCCAGGCCAAAAACATTCAGTACTTC.

The V call is TRBV6-2 or TRBV6-3, the J call TRBJ1-3; no reliable D call. Germline CDR1 reads MNHEY; CDR2 reads SVGEGT. The CDR3 runs 16 residues. Trimming stripped 6 bases from V and 0 bases from J, with 15 bases between. The CDR3: CASSSPETASGNTIYF. In DNA form, the CDR3 reads TGTGCCAGCAGCTCCCCGGAGACCGCCTCTGGAAACACCATATATTTT.

J is TRBJ1-6 and V is TRBV12-3 or TRBV12-4, with unresolved D. V was clipped by 3 bases and J by 3 bases, with 9 bases between them. The CDR3 consists of 15 residues. The CDR3 is CASSFGVSYNSPLHF. As DNA, the CDR3 is TGTGCCAGCAGTTTCGGGGTTAGCTATAATTCACCCCTCCACTTT.

This chain connects TRBV5-4 to TRBJ2-7; a weak D match, TRBD2 (5 bases). CDR1 and CDR2 (germline): SGHNT, YYREEE (reference sequence). V was clipped by 4 bases and J by 5 bases, with 22 bases between them. CDR3 length equals 16 residues. The CDR3 spells CASSQEALATVDEQYF. Written as DNA, the CDR3 is TGTGCCAGCAGCCAGGAGGCCTTGGCGACGGTGGACGAGCAGTACTTC.

This clonotype was counted a few times. The chain links TRBV7-8 to TRBJ2-7; no firm D call. The CDR3 has 11 amino acids. Germline CDR1 SGHVS, CDR2 FQNEAQ. With 4 bases removed from V and 5 bases from J, the gap between germline ends came to 6 bases. This chain's CDR3 is CASSSTHEQYF. DNA for the CDR3: TGTGCCAGCAGCTCGACCCACGAGCAGTACTTC.

This clonotype was picked up a small number of times. The chain links TRBV7-2 to TRBJ2-1; D ambiguous. Trimming removed 0 bases at V and 0 bases at J, with 9 bases between. The germline V gene has CDR1 SGHTA and CDR2 FQGNSA. The CDR3 runs to 16 residues. The CDR3 sequence is CASSLASTYSYNEQFF. For the CDR3, the DNA is TGTGCCAGCAGCTTAGCATCTACCTACTCCTACAATGAGCAGTTCTTC. The full variable domain, its missing parts supplied by reference TRBV7-2 and TRBJ2-1, is GAGVSQSPSNKVTEKGKDVELRCDPISGHTALYWYRQSLGQGLEFLIYFQGNSAPDKSGLPSDRFSAERTGGSVSTLTIQRTQQEDSAVYLCASSLASTYSYNEQFFGPGTRLTVL.

This clonotype was found many times. The rearrangement links TRBV6-5 to TRBJ2-5; D unresolved. CDR3 length: 13 residues. CDR1 and CDR2 from the germline V gene are MNHEY and SVGAGI. Deletions cut 4 bases from V and 3 bases from J, with 9 bases between. The CDR3 DNA sequence: TGTGCCAGCAGTTTTATCAGAAAAGAGACCCAGTACTTC. This sequence encodes CASSFIRKETQYF.